The 26 T cell receptor beta chains in this list originate from one sample, sequenced in a study of blood T cells in healthy people across ages. Then a second PCR, running roughly 6 to 12 cycles, was carried out with a sample-barcoded 5' primer and a J-beta primer mix. TCRdb reprocessed the 5' RACE reads with MiXCR, giving one entry per CDR3 protein. This sample carries 800,000 or so distinct CDR3 sequences, approximately 25% of them seen once, and the ten largest clones take approximately 3.7%. The same data also contributed to another study, on T cells of mothers and their children.

Sequencing input: blood. The receptors stem from a boy between 10 and 17 years old in good health.

The rearrangement links TRBV11-2 to TRBJ2-7, with D perhaps being TRBD1 or TRBD2 (5 bases each). Between the trimmed V and J ends, which lost 5 bases and 7 bases, there was a span of 15 bases. This CDR3 is 13 amino acids long. Germline assignment: CDR1 SGHAT and CDR2 FQNNGV. This CDR3 is CASSAGDAREQYF. CDR3 nucleotides: TGTGCCAGCAGCGCCGGGGACGCGAGGGAGCAGTACTTC.

The chain recombines TRBV7-3 with TRBJ2-1, with 7 bases matching TRBD1. The J segment lost 2 bases and the V segment lost 3 bases, leaving 1 base of the junction unmatched. This CDR3 region has 14 residues. Germline-derived CDR1 and CDR2 are SGHTA and FQGTGA. The CDR3 sequence: CASSLTGPYNEQFF. The CDR3, as DNA: TGTGCCAGCAGCTTGACAGGGCCCTACAATGAGCAGTTCTTC.

This chain joins TRBV20-1 and TRBJ2-5; 11 positions agree with TRBD2. Trimming cost V 4 bases and J 5 bases; bases outside gene matches: 9. The CDR3 has 15 residues. Germline loops: CDR1 DFQATT, CDR2 SNEGSKA (reference sequence). The CDR3 DNA sequence: TGCAGTGCTACCCGACTAGCGGGGAGCCTTGAGACCCAGTACTTC. It is translated as CSATRLAGSLETQYF.

The gene calls are TRBV27 and TRBJ2-1; 10 bases are a match to TRBD2. Germline V gene sequence: CDR1 MNHEY, CDR2 SMNVEV (reference sequence). The CDR3 has 20 residues. The V and J ends lost 5 bases and 1 base, in that order; junction bases with no gene match: 17. CDR3 loop: CASSLVLAGIRLGSYNEQFF. The CDR3, as DNA: TGTGCCAGCAGTCTCGTACTAGCGGGAATTCGTTTGGGTTCCTACAATGAGCAGTTCTTC.

This CDR3 is CASSLWRGGGETQYF. Written as DNA, the CDR3 is TGTGCCAGCAGTTTATGGCGGGGGGGCGGGGAGACCCAGTACTTC. The rearrangement uses TRBV28 and TRBJ2-5; TRBD2 agrees at 9 bases. The CDR3 contains 15 residues. Germline trimming cut 0 bases from V and 5 bases from J; bases unmatched to any gene: 4. Germline assignment: CDR1 MDHEN and CDR2 SYDVKM.

This clonotype has just a few counts. The CDR3 region has the DNA TGTGCCAGCAGCATCCTAGGGGGTCCGGGGAATGAGCAGTTCTTC. As protein: CASSILGGPGNEQFF. The chain is built from TRBV7-3 and TRBJ2-1; D is perhaps TRBD1 (6 bases). CDR3 length: 15 amino acids. Trimming shortened V by 5 bases and J by 7 bases, and 18 bases separated the two germline ends. Germline CDR1 and CDR2: SGHTA and FQGTGA.

J is TRBJ2-5 and V is TRBV6-2 or TRBV6-3; the D is unclear. The CDR3 contains 15 residues. Germline CDR1 is MNHEY and CDR2 is SVGEGT. The V and J ends lost 5 bases and 4 bases respectively, with 17 bases between them. The CDR3 sequence: CASSTSEPRGETQYF. CDR3 nucleotide sequence: TGTGCCAGCAGTACCTCGGAGCCCCGAGGAGAGACCCAGTACTTC.

In this sample, this clonotype turned up a few times. The chain has TRBV7-2 and TRBJ2-3; D call uncertain. Germline V gives CDR1 SGHTA, CDR2 FQGNSA. CDR3 length equals 12 residues. V dropped 4 bases and J dropped 4 bases, with 6 bases sitting between them. Here the CDR3 reads CASSSLSDTQYF. In DNA form, the CDR3 reads TGTGCCAGCAGCTCCCTCTCAGATACGCAGTATTTT.

This clonotype was recorded a few times. The chain links TRBV9 to TRBJ2-3, with a weak D call TRBD2 (5 bases). This CDR3 contains 13 residues. Germline CDR1 SGDLS, CDR2 YYNGEE. V was pared by 0 bases and J by 11 bases, with 13 bases between. The CDR3 loop is CASSVGGSREQYF. Written as DNA, the CDR3 is TGTGCCAGCAGCGTAGGCGGCTCCCGGGAGCAGTATTTT.

The chain recombines TRBV29-1 with TRBJ2-3; 13 bases map to TRBD2. J lost 2 bases, V lost 6 bases, and 14 bases had no gene match. The CDR3 contains 18 residues. Germline-derived CDR1 and CDR2 are SQVTM and ANQGSEA. The CDR3 nucleotides are TGCAGCGTCGGAGGACTAGCGGGAGAGTCCGGTATCACAGATACGCAGTATTTT. This codes for CSVGGLAGESGITDTQYF.

The chain carries TRBV2 and TRBJ1-4; 7 bases are a match to TRBD1. Germline V gives CDR1 SNHLY, CDR2 FYNNEI. V was clipped by 5 bases and J by 7 bases; unmatched bases: 4. This CDR3 region has 13 residues. The CDR3 sequence is CASSRWDSEKLFF. CDR3 in DNA: TGTGCCAGCAGTCGTTGGGACAGTGAAAAACTGTTTTTT.

This chain joins TRBV27 and TRBJ2-3; no reliable D call. The V end lost 11 bases, the J end lost 6 bases, and 18 bases lay between the germline ends. This CDR3 region has 13 residues. The germline CDR1 and CDR2 sequences are MNHEY and SMNVEV (reference sequence). This CDR3 reads CAASELASDTQYF. CDR3 sequence (DNA): TGTGCCGCTTCCGAGCTCGCATCGGATACGCAGTATTTT.

The CDR3 DNA reads as TGCAGCGTTGAAGATGGCGACAGGGGTTTTCGAGAGACCCAGTACTTC. The encoded protein is CSVEDGDRGFRETQYF. The chain employs TRBV29-1 and TRBJ2-1; 8 positions agree with TRBD1. The J call may be faulty, since TRBJ2-5 better matches the DNA end. CDR1 and CDR2 (germline): SQVTM, ANQGSEA. The CDR3 is made up of 16 amino acids.

There are a few counts of this clonotype. This CDR3 reads CASSHPPGGEGKNIQYF. CDR3 coding DNA: TGTGCCAGCAGCCACCCACCTGGTGGAGAGGGCAAAAACATTCAGTACTTC. The V call is TRBV7-3, the J call TRBJ2-4, with D tentatively TRBD2 (5 bases). The germline V and J ends were trimmed by 5 bases and 3 bases, with 20 bases remaining between them. Looked up from germline, CDR1 is SGHTA and CDR2 is FQGTGA. The CDR3 consists of 17 residues.

The V call is TRBV19, the J call TRBJ2-5, with TRBD1 identical over 10 bases. The J call may be faulty, since TRBJ2-1 better matches the DNA end. The CDR3 totals 15 residues. Germline V gene lookup returns CDR1 LNHDA and CDR2 SQIVND (reference sequence). As DNA, the CDR3 is TGTGCCAGTACTCCGACAGGGGGCGACTACAATGAGCAGTTCTTC. It encodes CASTPTGGDYNEQFF.

This clonotype was counted only a few times. The chain couples TRBV7-2 to TRBJ2-2, with 7 nucleotides matching TRBD2. The length of the CDR3 is 14 residues. The V gene end was trimmed by 5 bases and the J gene end by 6 bases; junction bases not matched to a gene: 6. Germline lookup yields CDR1 SGHTA and CDR2 FQGNSA. The CDR3: CASSRTSFSGELFF. The CDR3 DNA follows: TGTGCCAGCAGCCGGACTAGTTTTTCCGGGGAGCTGTTTTTT.

V gene TRBV27 combines with J gene TRBJ1-3; 10 positions agree with TRBD1. V lost 7 bases, J lost 8 bases, and 2 bases stayed unmatched. There are 12 residues in the CDR3. Per the germline V gene, CDR1 is MNHEY and CDR2 is SMNVEV (reference sequence). As DNA, the CDR3 is TGTGCCAGCAACGACAGGGGGCACACCATATATTTT. Translated, it gives CASNDRGHTIYF.

V is TRBV20-1 and J is TRBJ2-5, with 7 nucleotides matching TRBD1. Germline V gives CDR1 DFQATT, CDR2 SNEGSKA (reference sequence). This CDR3 spans 15 amino acids. V dropped 0 bases and J dropped 6; count of bases not matched to a gene: 10. The CDR3 sequence: CSARETTGRSKTQYF. The CDR3 DNA follows: TGCAGTGCTAGAGAAACGACAGGGAGATCGAAGACCCAGTACTTC.

The chain combines TRBV9 with TRBJ2-1; TRBD2 aligns across 9 bases. The J call may be faulty, since TRBJ2-7 better matches the DNA end. Germline values: CDR1 SGDLS, CDR2 YYNGEE. CDR3 size: 13 residues. CDR3 region: CASSVSGRYEQYF. CDR3 coding DNA: TGTGCCAGCAGCGTAAGCGGGAGGTACGAGCAGTACTTC.

This clonotype was detected many times. V is TRBV18 and J is TRBJ2-7; 10 bases align to TRBD1. Germline loops: CDR1 KGHSH, CDR2 LQKENI. V gave up 3 bases and J gave up 4 bases; unmatched junction bases: 3. The CDR3 runs 14 residues. Here the CDR3 DNA reads TGTGCCAGCTCACCGGGACAGGGGTTATACGAGCAGTACTTC. It encodes CASSPGQGLYEQYF.

In this sample, this clonotype turned up a few times. The CDR3 is CASSQTLGRRAFF. DNA of the CDR3: TGCGCCAGCAGCCAAACCCTGGGGAGGAGGGCTTTCTTT. The V gene is TRBV4-1, the J gene TRBJ1-1; no firm D call. CDR1 MGHRA and CDR2 YSYEKL come from the germline V gene. The CDR3 spans 13 residues. The V end was cut by 2 bases, the J end by 11 bases, with 15 bases between.

This clonotype was observed a handful of times. CDR3 protein: CASSHLTQGASYNEQFF. CDR3 nucleotides: TGTGCCAGCAGTCACCTAACCCAGGGGGCTTCCTACAATGAGCAGTTCTTC. V usage is TRBV28 and J usage is TRBJ2-1; 8 bases match TRBD1. The junction had 10 bases not matched to a gene; V was cut back by 5 bases and J by 1 base. This CDR3 has 17 amino acids. CDR1 is MDHEN and CDR2 is SYDVKM in the germline V gene.

This clonotype appeared many times. The chain carries TRBV7-3 and TRBJ2-5, with D uncertain. V lost 0 bases to trimming and J lost 0 bases, with 2 bases between them. Germline assignment: CDR1 SGHTA and CDR2 FQGTGA. CDR3 length equals 13 residues. In nucleotides, the CDR3 is TGTGCCAGCAGCTTAACCTACCAAGAGACCCAGTACTTC. The encoded protein is CASSLTYQETQYF. Complete variable domain (other parts from reference TRBV7-3 and TRBJ2-5): GAGVSQTPSNKVTEKGKYVELRCDPISGHTALYWYRQSLGQGPEFLIYFQGTGAADDSGLPNDRFFAVRPEGSVSTLKIQRTERGDSAVYLCASSLTYQETQYFGPGTRLLVL.

This clonotype was picked up many times. The rearrangement links TRBV6-6 to TRBJ2-7, with unresolved D. Germline V gene data show CDR1 as MNHNY and CDR2 as SVGAGI (reference sequence). Trimming shortened V by 2 bases and J by 1 base, and 6 bases separated the two germline ends. This CDR3 is 13 amino acids long. CDR3: CASSYMDSYEQYF. The CDR3 DNA sequence: TGTGCCAGCAGTTACATGGATTCCTACGAGCAGTACTTC.

V and J are TRBV20-1 and TRBJ2-7, with 9 nucleotides matching TRBD2. The CDR3 is 14 amino acids. CDR1 is DFQATT, CDR2 SNEGSKA, per germline (reference sequence). The V and J ends lost 5 bases and 5 bases, in that order; junction bases with no gene match: 10. In DNA, the CDR3 is TGCAGTGCTCCCCCCGGGGCGGGGGGGAACGAGCAGTACTTC. Protein: CSAPPGAGGNEQYF.

Remarks on this clonotype: A read error may produce the germline difference seen at one junction end. This chain connects TRBV6-1 to TRBJ2-1, with 7 nucleotides matching TRBD2. This CDR3 spans 17 amino acids. From germline, CDR1 is MNHNS and CDR2 SASEGT. The CDR3 protein is CASSVLDGLGFDNEQFF. The CDR3 DNA reads TGTGCCAGCAGTGTCCTCGATGGACTAGGATTTGATAATGAGCAATTCTTC.